This TCR beta chain was recorded in a study of T-cell memory formation after mild COVID-19. One entry per CDR3 protein, called by TCRdb with MiXCR from the 5' RACE reads. The table has over 150,000 distinct CDR3 sequences, over 10% seen once; the top ten hold approximately 3.3%. Findings and caveats of the study: Those CD4+ clones that contracted were mainly in CM and EM (CD8+ ones in EMRA).

This clonotype showed up many times. The antigen is undetermined. CDR3 length: 13 residues. Germline assignment: CDR1 LGHDT and CDR2 YNNKEL (reference sequence). Trimming took 3 bases from V and 9 from J; bases not matched to a gene: 4. This TCR was recovered from a man aged 18 to 35 who had mild COVID-19 (a few samples of this study predate the infection). Cell type and time point are not known. This chain uses TRBV3-1 with TRBJ2-2; TRBD2 matches 7 bases. The specimen was PBMCs or a T cell subset sorted from them (not recorded which). Written as DNA, the CDR3 is TGTGCCAGCAGCCAGGGAGGGACCCGGGAGCTGTTTTTT. It yields the protein CASSQGGTRELFF.